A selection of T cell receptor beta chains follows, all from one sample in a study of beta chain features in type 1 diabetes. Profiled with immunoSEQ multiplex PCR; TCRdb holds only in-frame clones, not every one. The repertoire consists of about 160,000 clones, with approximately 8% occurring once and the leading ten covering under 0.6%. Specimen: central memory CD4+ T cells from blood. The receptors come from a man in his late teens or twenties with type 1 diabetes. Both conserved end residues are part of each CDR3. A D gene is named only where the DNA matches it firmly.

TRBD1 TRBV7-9 CASSSTGNYGYTF
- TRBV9 CASSEPGGGFTGELFF
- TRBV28 CASSPDLHSYEQYF
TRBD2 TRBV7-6 CASSPRPGPGGVETQYF
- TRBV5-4 CASSFDGSFRPDQETQYF
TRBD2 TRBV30 CAWRRTSGRYEQYF
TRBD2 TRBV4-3 CASSQEERTGGYTDTQYF
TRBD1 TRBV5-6 CASSFGTVGETQYF
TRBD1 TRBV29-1 CSVVDRGSGNTIYF
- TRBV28 CASSLTQGTEAFF
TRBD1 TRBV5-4 CASSWRQGADEQYF
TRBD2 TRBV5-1 CASSLTSGGETQYF
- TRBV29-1 CSGKTLSAEQISYEQYF
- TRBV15 CATSRSWAEAFF